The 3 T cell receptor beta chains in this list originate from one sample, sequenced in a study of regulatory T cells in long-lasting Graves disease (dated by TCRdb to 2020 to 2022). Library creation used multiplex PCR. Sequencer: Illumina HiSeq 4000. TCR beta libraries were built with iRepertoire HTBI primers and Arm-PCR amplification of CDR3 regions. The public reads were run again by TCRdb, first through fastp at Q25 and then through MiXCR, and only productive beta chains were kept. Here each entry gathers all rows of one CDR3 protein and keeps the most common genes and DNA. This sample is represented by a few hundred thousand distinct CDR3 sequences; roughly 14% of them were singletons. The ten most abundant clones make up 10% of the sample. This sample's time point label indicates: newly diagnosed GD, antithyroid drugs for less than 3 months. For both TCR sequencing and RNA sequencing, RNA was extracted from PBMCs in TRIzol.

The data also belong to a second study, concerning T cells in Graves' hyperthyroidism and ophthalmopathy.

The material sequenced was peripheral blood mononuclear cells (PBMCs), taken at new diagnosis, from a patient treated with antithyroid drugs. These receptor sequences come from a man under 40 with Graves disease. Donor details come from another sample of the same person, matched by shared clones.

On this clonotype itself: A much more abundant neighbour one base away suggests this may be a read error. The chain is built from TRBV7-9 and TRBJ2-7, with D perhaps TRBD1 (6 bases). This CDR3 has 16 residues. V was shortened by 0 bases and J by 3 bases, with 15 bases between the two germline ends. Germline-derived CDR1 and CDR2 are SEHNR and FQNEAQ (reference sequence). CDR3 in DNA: TGTGCCAGCAGCTTAGCCCGGGCAGGGGTTATCTACGAGCAGTACTTC. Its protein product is CASSLARAGVIYEQYF.

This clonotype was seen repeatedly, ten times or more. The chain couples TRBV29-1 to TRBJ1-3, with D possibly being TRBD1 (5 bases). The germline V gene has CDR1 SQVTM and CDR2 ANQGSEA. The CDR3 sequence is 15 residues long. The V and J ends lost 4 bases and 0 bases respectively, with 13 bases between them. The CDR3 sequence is CSVVQEAYSGNTIYF. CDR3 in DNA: TGCAGCGTTGTACAGGAAGCCTACTCTGGAAACACCATATATTTT.

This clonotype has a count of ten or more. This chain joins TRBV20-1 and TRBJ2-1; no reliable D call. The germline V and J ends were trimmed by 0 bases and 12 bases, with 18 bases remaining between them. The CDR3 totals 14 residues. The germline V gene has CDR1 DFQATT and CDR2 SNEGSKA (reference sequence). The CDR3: CSAREVGLGGVQFF. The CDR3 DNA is TGCAGTGCTAGAGAGGTAGGCCTCGGTGGTGTGCAGTTCTTC.